One and the same sample provided the 28 T cell receptor beta chains below, sequenced in a study of breast tumors, draining lymph nodes, adjacent tissues. Each CDR3 protein gets one entry after TCRdb re-called the multiplex PCR reads with MiXCR. The repertoire holds over 10,000 distinct CDR3 sequences, with 45% to 50% as singletons. The source material was tumor-adjacent breast tissue. The receptor source for this set is a female donor with breast cancer. Some clones in this sample may be carry-over from other donors' samples.

The chain couples TRBV9 to TRBJ2-3; TRBD1 is a possible D gene (5 bases). The germline V and J ends were trimmed by 6 bases and 9 bases, with 20 bases remaining between them. Per the germline V gene, CDR1 is SGDLS and CDR2 is YYNGEE. This CDR3 comprises 14 residues. The DNA for the CDR3 is TGTGCCAGCACCCCCCTTGGTGGGGCAGGAACGCAGTATTTT. It codes for CASTPLGGAGTQYF. Complete variable domain (other parts from reference TRBV9 and TRBJ2-3): DSGVTQTPKHLITATGQRVTLRCSPRSGDLSVYWYQQSLDQGLQFLIQYYNGEERAKGNILERFSAQQFPDLHSELNLSSLELGDSALYFCASTPLGGAGTQYFGPGTRLTVL.

This clonotype is medium-sized within its sample. CDR3 loop: CATSDWQGADGYTF. The CDR3 nucleotides are TGTGCCACCAGTGATTGGCAGGGGGCGGATGGCTACACCTTC. The rearrangement uses TRBV24-1 and TRBJ1-2; TRBD1 agrees at 8 bases. This CDR3 is built from 14 residues. V shed 2 bases, J shed 6 bases, and the junction held 4 bases outside the gene matches. Germline assignment: CDR1 KGHDR and CDR2 SFDVKD.

This clonotype was counted once. At one of its ends the junction is not consistent with the germline gene, which may arise from a read error. The chain is built from TRBV7-2 and TRBJ1-4; D ambiguous. Germline loops: CDR1 SGHTA, CDR2 FQGNSA. The length of the CDR3 is 15 residues. The CDR3 loop is CASSLGVGSNEKLFF. DNA of the CDR3: TGTGCTAGCAGCTTAGGTGTCGGGTCTAATGAAAAACTCTTTTTT. The variable domain in full, completed from reference TRBV7-2 and TRBJ1-4, reads GAGVSQSPSNKVTEKGKDVELRCDPISGHTALYWYRQSLGQGLEFLIYFQGNSAPDKSGLPSDRFSAERTGGSVSTLTIQRTQQEDSAVYLCASSLGVGSNEKLFFGSGTQLSVL.

V and J are TRBV7-9 and TRBJ2-1; 14 positions match TRBD2. The germline CDR1 and CDR2 sequences are SEHNR and FQNEAQ (reference sequence). V shed 5 bases and J 8 bases; nucleotides not matched to a gene: 2. This CDR3 contains 14 residues. The CDR3 protein is CASSAGLAGDEQFF. CDR3 coding DNA: TGTGCCAGCAGCGCGGGACTAGCGGGGGATGAGCAGTTCTTC.

This clonotype is labeled as medium-sized. The chain joins TRBV7-9 to TRBJ2-3; 13 positions agree with TRBD2. Germline V gene data show CDR1 as SEHNR and CDR2 as FQNEAQ (reference sequence). V lost 5 bases, J lost 4 bases, and 6 bases stayed unmatched. CDR3 length: 16 amino acids. The DNA of the CDR3 is TGTGCCAGCAGCCACGGACTAGCGGGAGTTTCAGATACGCAGTATTTT. Translation gives CASSHGLAGVSDTQYF.

This clonotype occurred many times. The chain employs TRBV10-1 and TRBJ1-5; D remains unclear. This CDR3 is built from 15 residues. V lost 2 bases and J lost 0, with 8 bases in between. The germline CDR1 and CDR2 sequences are WNHNN and SYGVQD (reference sequence). This CDR3 reads CASSERHLSNQPQHF. The CDR3 DNA reads TGCGCCAGCAGTGAGCGACACCTTAGCAATCAGCCCCAGCATTTT.

This clonotype was seen just once. The J gene is TRBJ2-1, the V gene TRBV20-1; D ambiguous. The V and J ends lost 0 bases and 4 bases respectively, with 4 bases between them. CDR1 and CDR2 (germline): DFQATT, SNEGSKA (reference sequence). The CDR3 is 12 residues long. The CDR3 here is CSARDLYNEQFF. As DNA, the CDR3 is TGCAGTGCTAGAGACCTTTACAATGAGCAGTTCTTC.

The genes are TRBV5-5 and TRBJ2-3; no firm D call. Germline V gene data show CDR1 as SGHKS and CDR2 as YYEKEE (reference sequence). The length of the CDR3 is 13 residues. V shed 0 bases and J shed 11 bases, with 13 bases lying between them. The CDR3 nucleotides read TGTGCCAGCAGCTTGGACCTGTACAATGAGCAGTATTTT. Translated: CASSLDLYNEQYF. Looking up the rest from reference TRBV5-5 and TRBJ2-3 gives the full variable domain: DAGVTQSPTHLIKTRGQQVTLRCSPISGHKSVSWYQQVLGQGPQFIFQYYEKEERGRGNFPDRFSARQFPNYSSELNVNALLLGDSALYLCASSLDLYNEQYFGPGTRLTVL.

The rearrangement uses TRBV29-1 and TRBJ2-1; D is perhaps TRBD1 or TRBD2 (5 bases each). V was clipped by 6 bases and J by 5 bases, with 17 bases between them. Germline CDR1 reads SQVTM; CDR2 reads ANQGSEA. The length of the CDR3 is 14 residues. CDR3 sequence (DNA): TGCAGCGTCCAGGGAGCCTGGGCAAACAATGAGCAGTTCTTC. Its translation is CSVQGAWANNEQFF.

This clonotype was found many times. The rearrangement links TRBV20-1 to TRBJ1-5, with D perhaps TRBD1 (5 bases). The CDR3 has 17 amino acids. Trimming stripped 0 bases from V and 3 bases from J, with 18 bases between. Looked up from germline, CDR1 is DFQATT and CDR2 is SNEGSKA (reference sequence). For the CDR3, the DNA is TGCAGTGCTAGAGACCCCGCGGGGCCGATCTACAATCAGCCCCAGCATTTT. Its protein product is CSARDPAGPIYNQPQHF.

The chain links TRBV5-1 to TRBJ2-1, with TRBD2 matching 8 bases. V was clipped by 5 bases and J by 8 bases; unmatched bases: 15. The CDR3 runs 16 residues. CDR1 SGHRS and CDR2 YFSETQ come from the germline V gene. DNA for the CDR3: TGCGCCAGCAGAGACGATGGGGGACTAGACCGCGATGAGCAGTTCTTC. Amino acids: CASRDDGGLDRDEQFF.

The chain recombines TRBV2 with TRBJ1-3; the D gene is possibly TRBD1 (5 bases). Germline loops: CDR1 SNHLY, CDR2 FYNNEI. V lost 3 bases and J lost 0, with 6 bases in between. The CDR3 is made up of 14 amino acids. CDR3 residues: CASSDDSSGNTIYF. The CDR3 nucleotides read TGTGCCAGCAGTGATGACAGCTCTGGAAACACCATATATTTT.

This clonotype has just one count. This chain joins TRBV5-1 and TRBJ1-5; 11 nucleotides line up with TRBD1. With V trimmed by 4 bases and J by 2 bases, 5 bases remained unmatched. Germline CDR1 SGHRS, CDR2 YFSETQ. The CDR3 totals 16 residues. CDR3 region: CASSAGTGGGNQPQHF. Here the CDR3 DNA reads TGCGCCAGCAGCGCCGGGACAGGGGGTGGCAATCAGCCCCAGCATTTT.

Concerning this clonotype: This could be a read error, since a much larger clone is one nucleotide away. The gene calls are TRBV7-2 and TRBJ1-3; D unresolved. The CDR3 loop spans 14 amino acids. Germline V CDR1 and CDR2: SGHTA, FQGNSA. The CDR3: CASSLYYSGITIYF. CDR3 sequence (DNA): TGTGCCAGCAGCTTATACTACTCTGGAATCACCATATATTTT.

V is TRBV7-9 and J is TRBJ2-3, with 12 nucleotides matching TRBD2. CDR3 size: 18 residues. CDR1 and CDR2 from the germline V gene are SEHNR and FQNEAQ (reference sequence). V was pared by 1 base and J by 7 bases, with 12 bases of the junction left unmatched. CDR3 in amino acids: CASSLDLAGGILTHTQYF. DNA for the CDR3: TGTGCCAGCAGCTTAGACCTAGCGGGAGGGATACTTACACATACGCAGTATTTT.

In this sample, this clonotype turned up once. The chain uses TRBV7-9 and TRBJ2-1; D possibly corresponds to TRBD2 (5 bases). CDR1 SEHNR and CDR2 FQNEAQ come from the germline V gene (reference sequence). Trimming pared 1 base from V and 5 bases from J, leaving 6 bases between. This CDR3 has 13 amino acids. The CDR3 reads CASSLELDNEQFF. The CDR3 coding sequence is TGTGCCAGCAGCTTAGAACTAGACAATGAGCAGTTCTTC.

This clonotype was recorded at least ten times. The chain is built from TRBV25-1 and TRBJ2-5; TRBD2 matches at 10 bases. V dropped 2 bases and J dropped 1; count of bases not matched to a gene: 1. The CDR3 sequence is 15 residues long. Germline V lookup: CDR1 MGHDK, CDR2 SYGVNS. CDR3 sequence reads: CASSERTSGQETQYF. CDR3 in DNA: TGTGCCAGCAGTGAACGGACTAGCGGCCAAGAGACCCAGTACTTC.

The chain carries TRBV9 and TRBJ1-5; perhaps TRBD1 as D (6 bases). Trimming took 3 bases from V and 3 from J, leaving 10 bases between them. Germline CDR1 reads SGDLS; CDR2 reads YYNGEE. The CDR3 is 14 residues long. In DNA, the CDR3 is TGTGCCAGCAGCGCTGGGACAATCAATCAGCCCCAGCATTTT. The encoded protein is CASSAGTINQPQHF.

The V and J genes are TRBV5-4 and TRBJ2-1, with 7 bases matching TRBD2. The V segment lost 4 bases and the J segment 7 bases; nucleotides outside the gene matches: 8. This CDR3 has 14 residues. Germline CDR1 is SGHNT and CDR2 is YYREEE (reference sequence). For the CDR3, the DNA is TGTGCCAGCAGCCTTGGCGGGAGTGGGAATGAGCAGTTCTTC. This codes for CASSLGGSGNEQFF.

The genes are TRBV3-1 and TRBJ1-2; a possible D gene is TRBD1 (6 bases). Between the trimmed V and J ends, which lost 4 bases and 2 bases, there was a span of 14 bases. The CDR3 loop spans 15 amino acids. Germline loops: CDR1 LGHDT, CDR2 YNNKEL (reference sequence). The CDR3: CASSPFAGTNYGYTF. In nucleotides, the CDR3 is TGTGCCAGCAGCCCTTTCGCCGGGACAAACTATGGCTACACCTTC.

This clonotype appeared a single time. This chain connects TRBV5-1 to TRBJ2-3; TRBD1 aligns across 9 bases. The length of the CDR3 is 15 residues. Germline CDR1 reads SGHRS; CDR2 reads YFSETQ. With V trimmed by 4 bases and J by 4 bases, 7 bases remained unmatched. The CDR3 bases are TGCGCCAGCAGCGCCGGGACAGGGAACGCAGATACGCAGTATTTT. Translation gives CASSAGTGNADTQYF.

This clonotype rates as medium-sized. The CDR3 bases are TGTGCCAGCAGCTTACGGCTAGCGGGAGGTTCGGGTAACACCGGGGAGCTGTTTTTT. This sequence encodes CASSLRLAGGSGNTGELFF. The chain is built from TRBV7-3 and TRBJ2-2; TRBD2 aligns across 11 bases. This CDR3 spans 19 amino acids. Germline-derived CDR1 and CDR2 are SGHTA and FQGTGA. The trim removed 2 bases at V and 2 bases at J, leaving 10 bases unmatched.

The V call is TRBV9, the J call TRBJ1-2; D unclear. This CDR3 has 16 amino acids. V lost 6 bases and J 3 bases, leaving 21 bases between the germline ends. Germline CDR1 is SGDLS and CDR2 is YYNGEE. CDR3 coding DNA: TGTGCCAGCACCCCAGATGGTGTGGCGGGTGACTATGGCTACACCTTC. Translating gives CASTPDGVAGDYGYTF.

This clonotype occurred many times. CDR3 DNA sequence: TGTGCCAGCAGTTTAGACAGCCAAGTCAATCAGCCCCAGCATTTT. Its translation is CASSLDSQVNQPQHF. The chain has TRBV12-3 or TRBV12-4 and TRBJ1-5; no reliable D call. V gave up 1 base and J gave up 3 bases, with 10 bases separating them. This CDR3 has 15 residues.

This clonotype was seen ten or more times. The chain employs TRBV29-1 and TRBJ2-1; TRBD2 matches 11 bases. The CDR3 runs to 18 residues. J lost 0 bases, V lost 6 bases, and 13 bases had no gene match. Germline V gene data show CDR1 as SQVTM and CDR2 as ANQGSEA. The CDR3 sequence: CSVLKTSGISSSYNEQFF. CDR3 coding DNA: TGCAGCGTCCTTAAGACTAGCGGGATCTCTAGCTCCTACAATGAGCAGTTCTTC.

The chain is built from TRBV12-3 or TRBV12-4 and TRBJ2-2; D ambiguous. V lost 3 bases and J 5 bases, leaving 13 bases between the germline ends. The CDR3 covers 15 residues. CDR3 coding DNA: TGTGCCAGCAGTTTTAAGATCGGCCCGACCGGGGAGCTGTTTTTT. This gives the protein CASSFKIGPTGELFF.

The V call is TRBV2, the J call TRBJ1-6, with D unresolved. The CDR3 spans 13 residues. V was trimmed by 9 bases and J by 7 bases, leaving 13 bases between them. Germline CDR1 reads SNHLY; CDR2 reads FYNNEI. CDR3 sequence: CARAPGGNSPLHF. The CDR3, as DNA: TGTGCCAGGGCGCCGGGAGGGAATTCACCCCTCCACTTT.

This clonotype was seen many times. This may stem from a read error, because a much larger clone lies one nucleotide away. The J gene is TRBJ2-3, the V gene TRBV12-3 or TRBV12-4, with D unclear. Trimming removed 6 bases at V and 2 bases at J, with 12 bases between. The CDR3 consists of 14 residues. The chain's CDR3 is CASSFTEYTDTQYF. CDR3 coding DNA: TGTGCCAGCAGCTTCACCGAATACACAGATACGCAGTATTTT.